Listed below are T cell receptor beta chains from one sample, sequenced in a study of T cells in Graves' hyperthyroidism and ophthalmopathy. TCRdb reanalysed the multiplex PCR reads using MiXCR and keeps one entry per CDR3 protein. This table holds about 500,000 distinct CDR3 sequences, roughly an eighth found once. Sequenced: blood. The receptor source for this set is a woman aged 18-35 years with Graves' hyperthyroidism. Each CDR3 is given with its conserved first and last residue. D genes are given only for firm matches. Part of the rows lack a size; the others show once, few, many or a class for expanded clones.

size: many
J: TRBJ1-1
D: .
length: 15
V: TRBV3-1
DNA: TGTGCCAGCAGCCAAGGAAGGGGCTGGGGCACTGAAGCTTTCTTT
CDR3: CASSQGRGWGTEAFF

size: many
J: TRBJ2-7
D: .
length: 15
V: TRBV19
DNA: TGTGCCAGTAGTGGCGGGCAGGGCTTGGCCTACGAGCAGTACTTC
CDR3: CASSGGQGLAYEQYF

size: many
J: TRBJ2-4
D: TRBD2
length: 19
V: TRBV14
DNA: TGTGCCAGCAGCCAAGAAACCGGGAGGGCCGATTGGACCAAAAACATTCAGTACTTC
CDR3: CASSQETGRADWTKNIQYF

size: many
J: TRBJ2-7
D: .
length: 15
V: TRBV6-1
DNA: TGTGCCAGCAGTCACGGAACCGGGGAAATCTGCGAGCAGTACTTC
CDR3: CASSHGTGEICEQYF

size: many
J: TRBJ2-1
D: .
length: 12
V: TRBV11-2
DNA: TGTGCCAGCAGCTGGCTGTACAATGAGCAGTTCTTC
CDR3: CASSWLYNEQFF

size: .
J: TRBJ2-6
D: TRBD1
length: 17
V: TRBV5-1
DNA: TGCGCCAGCAGCTTCGGACAGGGGAGCTCTGGGGCCAACGTCCTGACTTTC
CDR3: CASSFGQGSSGANVLTF

size: many
J: TRBJ1-2
D: .
length: 11
V: TRBV30
DNA: TGTGCCTGGAGTGTAATAAATGGCTACACCTTC
CDR3: CAWSVINGYTF

size: many
J: TRBJ2-5
D: .
length: 12
V: TRBV30
DNA: TGTGCCTGGACTAACTCCGGGGAGACCCAGTACTTC
CDR3: CAWTNSGETQYF

size: many
J: TRBJ2-3
D: .
length: 14
V: TRBV24-1
DNA: TGTGCCACCGCCCGGGGACCGAACACAGATACGCAGTATTTT
CDR3: CATARGPNTDTQYF

size: .
J: TRBJ1-5
D: .
length: 15
V: TRBV20-1
DNA: TGCAGTGCTAGTCGCGACGCAGGGAGCAATCAGCCCCAGCATTTT
CDR3: CSASRDAGSNQPQHF

size: many
J: TRBJ1-2
D: .
length: 14
V: TRBV7-9
DNA: TGTGCCAGCAGTCCAGGGGAAGACGGTTATGGCTACACCTTC
CDR3: CASSPGEDGYGYTF

size: many
J: TRBJ1-2
D: .
length: 15
V: TRBV20-1
DNA: TGCAGTGCTAGAAAGCTAACCCCCACGGTCTATGGCTACACCTTC
CDR3: CSARKLTPTVYGYTF

size: .
J: TRBJ1-2
D: TRBD1
length: 16
V: TRBV3-1
DNA: TGTGCCAGCAGCCAAAGGACAGGGGGAGCTAACTATGGCTACACCTTC
CDR3: CASSQRTGGANYGYTF

size: many
J: TRBJ2-7
D: .
length: 15
V: TRBV10-3
DNA: TGTGCCATCAGTGAGTCGCCTAGCAGGACCTACGAGCAGTACTTC
CDR3: CAISESPSRTYEQYF

size: many
J: TRBJ1-3
D: .
length: 14
V: TRBV10-3
DNA: TGTGCCGTCCTTCCTATCGCAGATGGAAACACCATATATTTT
CDR3: CAVLPIADGNTIYF

size: many
J: TRBJ2-3
D: .
length: 20
V: TRBV11-2
DNA: TGTGCCAGCAGCTTAGACGGGTTCGGTTTTGGCGAGTCTAGCACAGATACGCAGTATTTT
CDR3: CASSLDGFGFGESSTDTQYF

size: many
J: TRBJ2-1
D: TRBD2
length: 16
V: TRBV9
DNA: TGTGCCAGCAGCGTAGTCAGTGGCGGGAGTTACAATGAGCAGTTCTTC
CDR3: CASSVVSGGSYNEQFF

size: many
J: TRBJ1-4
D: TRBD1
length: 15
V: TRBV3-1
DNA: TGTGCCAGCAGCCAAGAGTGGGACAGGGTTGAAAAACTGTTTTTT
CDR3: CASSQEWDRVEKLFF

size: many
J: TRBJ2-5
D: .
length: 11
V: TRBV20-1
DNA: TGCAGTGCTCCTAGGGTCGAGACCCAGTACTTC
CDR3: CSAPRVETQYF

size: few
J: TRBJ1-2
D: .
length: 9
V: TRBV18
DNA: TGTGCCAGCTCACCACCCCACACCTTC
CDR3: CASSPPHTF

size: few
J: TRBJ2-5
D: .
length: 15
V: TRBV19
DNA: TGTGCCAGTAGTATAAGAGTCGGACTTCAAGAGACCCAGTACTTC
CDR3: CASSIRVGLQETQYF

size: many
J: TRBJ1-1
D: .
length: 16
V: TRBV27
DNA: TGTGCCAGCAGTCCCCACGGGGGGGACACCGGCTATCAAGCTTTCTTT
CDR3: CASSPHGGDTGYQAFF

size: many
J: TRBJ2-2
D: .
length: 14
V: TRBV10-3
DNA: TGTGCCATCAGTAGCTCATCGGACACCGGGGAGCTGTTTTTT
CDR3: CAISSSSDTGELFF

size: .
J: TRBJ1-5
D: .
length: 15
V: TRBV19
DNA: TGTGCCAGTAGTACGGACGGGAACGACAATCAGCCCCAGCATTTT
CDR3: CASSTDGNDNQPQHF

size: few
J: TRBJ1-2
D: .
length: 12
V: TRBV29-1
DNA: TGCAGCGTTGACGGTGCAGACGGTGGCTACACCTTC
CDR3: CSVDGADGGYTF

size: many
J: TRBJ2-7
D: .
length: 13
V: TRBV20-1
DNA: TGCAGTGCTAGAGTAGGTTTCTCCTACGAGCAGTACTTC
CDR3: CSARVGFSYEQYF

size: many
J: TRBJ2-7
D: TRBD2
length: 13
V: TRBV12-3/TRBV12-4
DNA: TGTGCCAGCAGATCTAGCGGATCCTACGAGCAGTACTTC
CDR3: CASRSSGSYEQYF

size: .
J: TRBJ2-1
D: TRBD2
length: 18
V: TRBV9
DNA: TGTGCCAGCAGCTCCCCCCGTCCGGTGGCGGGAGGGCCTAGTGAGCAGTTCTTC
CDR3: CASSSPRPVAGGPSEQFF

size: few
J: TRBJ2-4
D: .
length: 13
V: TRBV29-1
DNA: TGCAGCGGACAAATTCAAGCCAAAAACATTCAGTACTTC
CDR3: CSGQIQAKNIQYF

size: many
J: TRBJ1-1
D: .
length: 13
V: TRBV7-8
DNA: TGTGCCAGCAGCTTCTACTTGAACACTGAAGCTTTCTTT
CDR3: CASSFYLNTEAFF

size: many
J: TRBJ2-3
D: TRBD2
length: 14
V: TRBV13
DNA: TGTGCCAGCAGCTTCGGAGCGGGAGTTGATACGCAGTATTTT
CDR3: CASSFGAGVDTQYF

size: .
J: TRBJ1-1
D: .
length: 13
V: TRBV2
DNA: TGTGCCAGCAGTGAAGGTCGGGGGATGGTTGCTTTCTTT
CDR3: CASSEGRGMVAFF

size: many
J: TRBJ2-1
D: .
length: 12
V: TRBV7-9
DNA: TGTGCCAGCAGCCCCAGGGTGGGTGAGCAGTTCTTC
CDR3: CASSPRVGEQFF

size: .
J: TRBJ2-2
D: .
length: 13
V: TRBV11-2
DNA: TGTGCCATATACAGCCAAAACTCCGGGGAGCTGTTTTTT
CDR3: CAIYSQNSGELFF

size: many
J: TRBJ2-7
D: .
length: 18
V: TRBV5-1
DNA: TGCGCCAGCAGTTTTCGGCTACCCGGGACACCGAGCTCCTACGAGCAGTACTTC
CDR3: CASSFRLPGTPSSYEQYF

size: .
J: TRBJ2-3
D: .
length: 14
V: TRBV6-2/TRBV6-3
DNA: TGTGCCAGCAGACCACCCACTGGCACAGATACGCAGTATTTT
CDR3: CASRPPTGTDTQYF

size: few
J: TRBJ1-1
D: .
length: 16
V: TRBV18
DNA: TGTGCCAGCTCACCAGACCGGGACGTGAGGGCCACTGAAGCTTTCTTT
CDR3: CASSPDRDVRATEAFF

size: few
J: TRBJ1-5
D: .
length: 12
V: TRBV19
DNA: TGTGCCAGTAGTAACCAGAATCAGCCCCAGCATTTT
CDR3: CASSNQNQPQHF

size: many
J: TRBJ1-2
D: .
length: 13
V: TRBV6-1
DNA: TGTGCCAGCGTGGGGGGGGGTACTAATGGCTACACCTTC
CDR3: CASVGGGTNGYTF

size: many
J: TRBJ2-3
D: TRBD1
length: 16
V: TRBV15
DNA: TGTGCCACCAGCAGACCGGGGACAGGGGGTCCAGATACGCAGTATTTT
CDR3: CATSRPGTGGPDTQYF

size: many
J: TRBJ1-1
D: .
length: 16
V: TRBV27
DNA: TGTGCCAGCAGTTTAATGCCGTCGAGGGGTAACACTGAAGCTTTCTTT
CDR3: CASSLMPSRGNTEAFF